The 16 T cell receptor beta chains reported below all come from one sample, sequenced in a study of Graves' ophthalmopathy and Graves' hyperthyroidism. TCR beta CDR3 regions were amplified from RNA transcripts. Second-round multiplex PCR came after a first-round RT-PCR that employed HTBI primers. TCRdb processed the multiplex PCR reads anew with MiXCR; each CDR3 protein has one entry. The table includes 650,000 to 900,000 distinct CDR3 sequences, about 44% detected once. What was sequenced was peripheral blood. These receptor sequences come from an adult man with Graves' ophthalmopathy.

This clonotype was seen only a few times. The chain uses TRBV20-1 and TRBJ2-7; perhaps TRBD1 as D (6 bases). With 3 bases removed from V and 7 bases from J, the gap between germline ends came to 19 bases. There are 14 residues in the CDR3. The germline V gene has CDR1 DFQATT and CDR2 SNEGSKA (reference sequence). CDR3 in DNA: TGCAGTGCTAGTTTTGACAGGTCATATGAGGAGCAGTACTTC. Its translation is CSASFDRSYEEQYF.

The rearrangement joins TRBV25-1 to TRBJ2-7; 11 bases match TRBD1. After removal of 3 bases from V and 2 bases from J, the junction contained 6 bases not matched to a gene. Germline V lookup: CDR1 MGHDK, CDR2 SYGVNS. This CDR3 has 16 amino acids. CDR3 DNA: TGTGCCAGCAGTGACCGACCGGGACAGGGGGCCTACGAGCAGTACTTC. It specifies CASSDRPGQGAYEQYF.

The chain carries TRBV2 and TRBJ2-7; the D gene could be TRBD1 or TRBD2 (6 bases each). The CDR3 contains 16 residues. With 2 bases removed from V and 3 bases from J, the gap between germline ends came to 17 bases. CDR1 and CDR2 from the germline V gene are SNHLY and FYNNEI. The CDR3 sequence: CASSEILAGHNYEQYF. The CDR3 DNA reads TGTGCCAGCAGTGAAATTCTCGCGGGACACAACTACGAGCAGTACTTC.

To note about this clonotype: Relative to the germline gene, one junction end is altered; a read error may explain this. This chain connects TRBV9 to TRBJ2-2; 7 bases are shared with TRBD2. Germline V gene lookup returns CDR1 SGDLS and CDR2 YYNGEE. CDR3 length equals 12 residues. CDR3 sequence reads: CASSRKGRELLF. The CDR3 coding sequence is TGTGCCAGCAGCAGGAAAGGGAGGGAGCTGCTTTTT.

The chain is built from TRBV25-1 and TRBJ1-3, with TRBD1 identical over 10 bases. This CDR3 comprises 20 residues. Germline CDR1 is MGHDK and CDR2 is SYGVNS. The ends lost 8 bases at V and 4 bases at J; junction bases unmatched: 23. As DNA, the CDR3 is TGTGCCAGCTCACCAGTCTCGCCGGGACAGGGGAAACATTGGGGAAACACCATATATTTT. This sequence encodes CASSPVSPGQGKHWGNTIYF. Filled out from reference TRBV25-1 and TRBJ1-3, the complete variable domain reads EADIYQTPRYLVIGTGKKITLECSQTMGHDKMYWYQQDPGMELHLIHYSYGVNSTEKGDLSSESTVSRIRTEHFPLTLESARPSHTSQYLCASSPVSPGQGKHWGNTIYFGEGSWLTVV.

J is TRBJ2-7 and V is TRBV11-1; 8 nucleotides agree with TRBD1. Looked up from germline, CDR1 is SGHAT and CDR2 is FQDESV (reference sequence). This CDR3 contains 15 residues. The trim removed 5 bases at V and 4 bases at J, leaving 10 bases unmatched. The CDR3 DNA is TGTGCCAGCAGCCCCCGGACAGGGATGGGTTACGAGCAGTACTTC. It codes for CASSPRTGMGYEQYF.

In regard to this clonotype: The conserved phenylalanine or tryptophan normally closing the CDR3 is absent here, so this likely arose from a read error. The V call is TRBV7-2, the J call TRBJ1-1; D gene uncertain. From germline, CDR1 is SGHTA and CDR2 FQGNSA. The CDR3 totals 13 residues. With 5 bases removed from V and 1 base from J, the gap between germline ends came to 8 bases. The CDR3 DNA is TGTGCCAGCAGCCTTAGCAGGAACACTGAAGCTTTCTCT. The encoded protein is CASSLSRNTEAFS.

Concerning this clonotype: A read error may account for a junction end that differs from germline. The chain couples TRBV24-1 to TRBJ2-7, with 9 positions matching TRBD2. This CDR3 has 14 amino acids. From germline, CDR1 is KGHDR and CDR2 SFDVKD. CDR3 sequence (DNA): TGTGCCAGCAGTTCTAGCGGGGAAGGTCGAGAGCAGTACTTC. Translation: CASSSSGEGREQYF.

This clonotype was observed a handful of times. The chain has TRBV19 and TRBJ1-2; possible D gene TRBD1, 6 bases. Germline V gene lookup returns CDR1 LNHDA and CDR2 SQIVND (reference sequence). The CDR3 spans 16 residues. V was shortened by 6 bases and J by 6 bases, with 23 bases between the two germline ends. In nucleotides, the CDR3 is TGTGCCAGTAGGAACAGTCGAAGACAGGACCTCGATGGCTACACCTTC. It encodes CASRNSRRQDLDGYTF.

This clonotype appeared many times. V usage is TRBV29-1 and J usage is TRBJ1-1; 7 positions match TRBD1. The germline V gene has CDR1 SQVTM and CDR2 ANQGSEA. J was trimmed by 11 bases and V by 0 bases; bases with no gene match: 6. CDR3 length: 12 amino acids. The CDR3 loop reads CSVEDQGVQAFF. For the CDR3, the DNA is TGCAGCGTTGAAGATCAGGGGGTGCAGGCTTTCTTT. The full variable domain, in which reference TRBV29-1 and TRBJ1-1 provide the parts outside the CDR3, is SAVISQKPSRDICQRGTSLTIQCQVDSQVTMMFWYRQQPGQSLTLIATANQGSEATYESGFVIDKFPISRPNLTFSTLTVSNMSPEDSSIYLCSVEDQGVQAFFGQGTRLTVV.

The rearrangement uses TRBV2 and TRBJ2-7; D not certain. Germline-derived CDR1 and CDR2 are SNHLY and FYNNEI. The CDR3 runs to 13 residues. Trimming removed 1 base at V and 5 bases at J, with 9 bases between. CDR3 amino acids: CASSEGAVNEQYF. CDR3 DNA: TGTGCCAGCAGTGAAGGGGCTGTAAACGAGCAGTACTTC.

This chain links TRBV2 with TRBJ2-7, with D possibly being TRBD1 (5 bases). Looked up from germline, CDR1 is SNHLY and CDR2 is FYNNEI. The V end was cut by 1 base, the J end by 0 bases, with 7 bases between. The CDR3 consists of 14 residues. CDR3 nucleotide sequence: TGTGCCAGCAGTGAAGGACAGTTCTCCTACGAGCAGTACTTC. Amino acids: CASSEGQFSYEQYF.

The chain couples TRBV9 to TRBJ1-1; D is unresolved. Germline assignment: CDR1 SGDLS and CDR2 YYNGEE. Trimming shortened V by 0 bases and J by 5 bases, and 17 bases separated the two germline ends. The CDR3 extends over 16 amino acids. The CDR3 is CASSVDMSSLGTEAFF. In DNA form, the CDR3 reads TGTGCCAGCAGCGTAGATATGTCGTCGTTGGGGACTGAAGCTTTCTTT.

V gene TRBV29-1 combines with J gene TRBJ2-7; 7 nucleotides align to TRBD1. This CDR3 is 13 amino acids long. The trim removed 6 bases at V and 7 bases at J, leaving 12 bases unmatched. Germline CDR1 and CDR2: SQVTM and ANQGSEA. The CDR3 coding sequence is TGCAGCGTCGGGGACAGAAACACCGGGGAGCAGTACTTC. Protein: CSVGDRNTGEQYF.

This clonotype has only a few counts. The CDR3 DNA reads TGTGCCAGCGGACAGGGGATAGGGGAGCAGTACTTC. Encoded protein: CASGQGIGEQYF. The J gene is TRBJ2-7, the V gene TRBV2; 9 bases line up with TRBD1. The CDR3 loop spans 12 amino acids. With 8 bases clipped from V and 7 bases from J, the junction kept 6 bases outside the gene matches. The germline CDR1 and CDR2 sequences are SNHLY and FYNNEI.

Ten or more counts support this clonotype. This chain joins TRBV29-1 and TRBJ1-2, with 10 bases identical to TRBD1. Looked up from germline, CDR1 is SQVTM and CDR2 is ANQGSEA. V shed 6 bases and J 6 bases; nucleotides not matched to a gene: 4. CDR3 length equals 12 residues. The CDR3, as DNA: TGCAGCGTGGCGGGACAGGGGAATGGCTACACCTTC. Protein: CSVAGQGNGYTF.